The entry below describes one T cell receptor beta chain. Produced via immunoSEQ multiplex PCR; TCRdb's table is partial and in-frame only. The sample yields around 64,000 clones, approximately 88% seen once. The data derive from a study of OX40 agonist ivuxolimab in advanced cancers. Germline CDR1 SGHTA, CDR2 FQGNSA. The CDR3 is 17 amino acids. The junction had 9 bases not matched to a gene; V was cut back by 0 bases and J by 5 bases. The receptor's source is an adult with an advanced solid tumor such as melanoma, head and neck, liver or kidney cancer. Sequenced material: CD4+ or CD8+ T cells sorted from blood, taken in a trial of the OX40 agonist ivuxolimab. This rearrangement joins TRBV7-2 to TRBJ2-3, with 9 bases matching TRBD2. CDR3: CASSLASGSPLRDTQYF. As DNA, the CDR3 is TGTGCCAGCAGCTTAGCTAGCGGGAGCCCCCTGAGAGATACGCAGTATTTT.